This T cell receptor beta chain was found in a study of blood T cell repertoires in COVID-19. For the study at large: Samples of COVID-19 (acute and convalescent) were obtained from the United States, Italy and Spain. T cells, B-cell-depleted T cells, or PBMCs provided the cDNA or gDNA that served as material.

Germline values: CDR1 LGHNA, CDR2 YNFKEQ. Germline trimming cut 0 bases from V and 2 bases from J; bases unmatched to any gene: 9. The CDR3 is 17 residues long. As originally analysed: Cell counts per sample came from amplifying reference gene primers. Only in-frame clones appear in the TCRdb table, and some are missing; sequencing was by immunoSEQ multiplex PCR. V and J calls and clone size are as listed in that table; D and trimming were resolved from the DNA. The sample yields 150,000 to 200,000 clones, 85% to 90% seen once. This chain links TRBV4-2 with TRBJ2-7, with 8 positions matching TRBD2. Sequencing was performed on peripheral blood. The clonotype was recovered from a woman between 65 and 79 years old with acute or convalescent COVID-19. The CDR3 is CASSQDESRGVTYEQYF. DNA for the CDR3: TGTGCCAGCAGCCAAGATGAATCGCGGGGGGTTACCTACGAGCAGTACTTC.